The 23 T cell receptor beta chains below come from one sample, sequenced in a study of T cell repertoires in ileal Crohn's disease. Repertoires were generated with immunoSEQ multiplex PCR, while TCRdb's copy carries only in-frame clones and drops some. The sample yields about 62,000 clones, 70% to 90% seen once. Regarding time point: neoterminal ileum biopsy at postoperative endoscopy, about 6 months after surgery. What was sequenced was ileal tissue. The receptors originated from an adult with Crohn's disease.

J is TRBJ2-7 and V is TRBV4-2; TRBD2 matches 8 bases. The V and J ends lost 1 base and 7 bases, in that order; junction bases with no gene match: 9. This CDR3 region has 15 residues. The V gene's germline CDR1 is LGHNA and CDR2 YNFKEQ. This CDR3 is CASSQAAGVDLEQYF. Here the CDR3 DNA reads TGTGCCAGCAGCCAAGCAGCGGGAGTTGATTTAGAGCAGTACTTC.

This chain connects TRBV6-1 to TRBJ1-1; the D gene is possibly TRBD1 (5 bases). CDR3 length equals 14 residues. Germline V gene lookup returns CDR1 MNHNS and CDR2 SASEGT. V was trimmed by 4 bases and J by 4 bases, leaving 13 bases between them. The CDR3 nucleotides read TGTGCCAGCAGTGCGACCCGGGGGGGCACTGAAGCTTTCTTT. It specifies CASSATRGGTEAFF.

The rearrangement links TRBV14 to TRBJ1-3; the D gene is possibly TRBD1 (6 bases). V was cut by 1 base and J by 2 bases, with 12 bases left in between. Germline V gives CDR1 SGHDN, CDR2 FVKESK. The CDR3 consists of 16 residues. As DNA, the CDR3 is TGTGCCAGCAGCCAAGCTCGCAGGGGCCCTGGAAACACCATATATTTT. This encodes CASSQARRGPGNTIYF.

The rearrangement links TRBV12-2 to TRBJ2-1; whether TRBD2, the table's D call, matches the DNA was not checked. TRBV12-2 is reported as a pseudogene. CDR3 length equals 21 residues. DNA of the CDR3: TGTGCAAGTCGCTTAGTGCGTCCCCCCCTCCCTCAACCCCAAACTCACAATGAGCAGTTCTTC. Translation gives CASRLVRPPLPQPQTHNEQFF.

The rearrangement joins TRBV6-5 to TRBJ1-2; no firm D call. Germline V gene lookup returns CDR1 MNHEY and CDR2 SVGAGI. CDR3 length: 12 residues. The V and J ends lost 7 bases and 4 bases respectively, with 10 bases between them. CDR3 sequence (DNA): TGTGCCAGCATGGGCACGGCCTATGGCTACACCTTC. Translation: CASMGTAYGYTF.

The CDR3 spells CASGQGGGLYGYTF. In nucleotides, the CDR3 is TGTGCTAGTGGTCAAGGGGGCGGTCTGTATGGCTACACCTTC. The rearrangement joins TRBV12-5 to TRBJ1-2; 7 positions agree with TRBD1. Germline V CDR1 and CDR2: LGHNT, FRNRAP. Losses at the gene ends were 5 bases for V and 5 bases for J; bases not matched to a gene: 8. The CDR3 runs to 14 residues. Filled out from reference TRBV12-5 and TRBJ1-2, the complete variable domain reads DARVTQTPRHKVTEMGQEVTMRCQPILGHNTVFWYRQTMMQGLELLAYFRNRAPLDDSGMPKDRFSAEMPDATLATLKIQPSEPRDSAVYFCASGQGGGLYGYTFGSGTRLTVV.

V usage is TRBV5-1 and J usage is TRBJ1-2, with 7 bases aligning to TRBD1. The CDR3 totals 15 residues. Per germline, CDR1 SGHRS and CDR2 YFSETQ. J gave up 0 bases and V 4 bases, and 6 bases lay outside the gene matches. Here the CDR3 reads CASSLDRAANYGYTF. The CDR3 nucleotides are TGCGCCAGCAGCCTTGACAGGGCAGCTAACTATGGCTACACCTTC. The full variable domain, completed using reference TRBV5-1 and TRBJ1-2, is KAGVTQTPRYLIKTRGQQVTLSCSPISGHRSVSWYQQTPGQGLQFLFEYFSETQRNKGNFPGRFSGRQFSNSRSEMNVSTLELGDSALYLCASSLDRAANYGYTFGSGTRLTVV.

V and J are TRBV30 and TRBJ1-5, with D perhaps matching TRBD1 (6 bases). Per the germline V gene, CDR1 is GTSNPN and CDR2 is SVGIG (reference sequence). This CDR3 spans 15 amino acids. V gave up 2 bases and J gave up 5 bases, with 16 bases separating them. Here the CDR3 reads CAWSRGGAGDQPQHF. The DNA for the CDR3 is TGTGCCTGGAGTAGAGGGGGGGCAGGGGATCAGCCCCAGCATTTT.

This chain joins TRBV15 and TRBJ2-3, with 10 positions matching TRBD2. Germline assignment: CDR1 LNHNV and CDR2 YYDKDF (reference sequence). This CDR3 is 15 amino acids long. CDR3 DNA: TGTGCGACGGCTGGTCAAGCGGGGGGGTCAGATACGCAGTATTTT. Translation gives CATAGQAGGSDTQYF. Full variable domain (remainder filled in from reference TRBV15 and TRBJ2-3): DAMVIQNPRYQVTQFGKPVTLSCSQTLNHNVMYWYQQKSSQAPKLLFHYYDKDFNNEADTPDNFQSRRPNTSFCFLDIRSPGLGDTAMYLCATAGQAGGSDTQYFGPGTRLTVL.

This chain connects TRBV5-1 to TRBJ2-5; the match to TRBD2 covers 11 bases. The CDR3 runs 16 residues. V gave up 4 bases and J gave up 1 base; unmatched junction bases: 6. The germline gives CDR1 SGHRS, CDR2 YFSETQ. The CDR3: CASSPGLAALQETQYF. In DNA, the CDR3 is TGCGCCAGCAGCCCGGGACTAGCGGCCCTCCAAGAGACCCAGTACTTC. The variable domain in full, completed from reference TRBV5-1 and TRBJ2-5, reads KAGVTQTPRYLIKTRGQQVTLSCSPISGHRSVSWYQQTPGQGLQFLFEYFSETQRNKGNFPGRFSGRQFSNSRSEMNVSTLELGDSALYLCASSPGLAALQETQYFGPGTRLLVL.

This rearrangement joins TRBV4-1 to TRBJ2-5; tentatively, D is TRBD1 (5 bases). The CDR3 covers 15 residues. From germline, CDR1 is MGHRA and CDR2 YSYEKL. V was clipped by 0 bases and J by 4 bases, with 12 bases between them. The CDR3 DNA reads TGCGCCAGCAGCCAAGATCCCCAGGGCGGAGAGACCCAGTACTTC. This codes for CASSQDPQGGETQYF.

The chain links TRBV19 to TRBJ1-5; a weak D match, TRBD1 (6 bases). This CDR3 spans 15 amino acids. CDR1 LNHDA and CDR2 SQIVND come from the germline V gene (reference sequence). V lost 6 bases to trimming and J lost 4 bases, with 16 bases between them. CDR3 bases: TGTGCCAGTAGGACGACCGGGACAACTAATCAGCCCCAGCATTTT. Residues: CASRTTGTTNQPQHF.

This clone was counted a single time. The rearrangement uses TRBV7-8 and TRBJ1-5, with D possibly matching TRBD1 (5 bases). This CDR3 is 15 amino acids long. V lost 5 bases to trimming and J lost 0 bases, with 11 bases between them. The germline gives CDR1 SGHVS, CDR2 FQNEAQ. CDR3 in amino acids: CASSGAGPSNQPQHF. The CDR3 nucleotides read TGTGCCAGCAGCGGTGCGGGACCTAGCAATCAGCCCCAGCATTTT.

This clone was seen just once. This chain uses TRBV30 with TRBJ1-5; D is perhaps TRBD1 (5 bases). The V gene's germline CDR1 is GTSNPN and CDR2 SVGIG (reference sequence). This CDR3 has 13 amino acids. Deletions cut 5 bases from V and 5 bases from J, with 13 bases between. CDR3 in DNA: TGTGCCTGGGGACCCGACAGAGATCAGCCCCAGCATTTT. Amino acid sequence: CAWGPDRDQPQHF.

The chain is built from TRBV28 and TRBJ2-3, with TRBD1 identical over 10 bases. Unmatched junction bases numbered 11, after V lost 5 bases and J lost 3 bases. Germline assignment: CDR1 MDHEN and CDR2 SYDVKM. The CDR3 totals 17 residues. The CDR3 sequence is CASSPPGQGIWTDTQYF. The CDR3 DNA is TGTGCCAGCAGTCCCCCGGGACAGGGGATTTGGACAGATACGCAGTATTTT.

Here the CDR3 reads CASRDRGQETQYF. The CDR3 DNA reads as TGTGCCAGCAGAGACAGGGGTCAAGAGACCCAGTACTTC. This chain uses TRBV6-5 with TRBJ2-5, with TRBD1 matching 8 bases. The CDR3 is 13 residues long. The V segment lost 6 bases and the J segment 2 bases; nucleotides outside the gene matches: 2. From germline, CDR1 is MNHEY and CDR2 SVGAGI.

This clone has a single count. V usage is TRBV6-1 and J usage is TRBJ1-2; 8 nucleotides match TRBD1. From germline, CDR1 is MNHNS and CDR2 SASEGT. V lost 6 bases to trimming and J lost 4 bases; unmatched junction nucleotides: 4. This CDR3 contains 13 residues. The chain's CDR3 is CASRVGQGYGYTF. The DNA for the CDR3 is TGTGCCAGCAGAGTAGGACAGGGCTATGGCTACACCTTC.

The genes are TRBV5-8 and TRBJ1-5; D gene unclear. The germline V and J ends were trimmed by 3 bases and 2 bases, with 15 bases remaining between them. CDR1 is SGHTS and CDR2 is YDEGEE in the germline V gene. The CDR3 is 16 amino acids. CDR3 sequence (DNA): TGTGCCAGCAGCTCCTCAGGTGGCTGGGGCAATCAGCCCCAGCATTTT. Amino acid sequence: CASSSSGGWGNQPQHF.

The chain combines TRBV10-3 with TRBJ2-1, with D uncertain. The CDR3 totals 12 residues. CDR1 is ENHRY, CDR2 SYGVKD, per germline. V was pared by 2 bases and J by 8 bases, with 7 bases between. CDR3 loop: CAISETDHEQFF. CDR3 DNA: TGTGCCATCAGTGAGACAGACCATGAGCAGTTCTTC.

The V call is TRBV6-5, the J call TRBJ2-7; 7 nucleotides align to TRBD2. The germline V gene has CDR1 MNHEY and CDR2 SVGAGI. With V trimmed by 4 bases and J by 6 bases, 6 bases remained unmatched. This CDR3 is 13 amino acids long. The CDR3 nucleotides read TGTGCCAGCAGTTCTCACATAGCGGGCGAGCAGTACGTC. Translated, it gives CASSSHIAGEQYV.

The chain uses TRBV5-1 and TRBJ1-4; no definite D call. The CDR3 is 15 amino acids. V dropped 7 bases and J dropped 0 bases, with 13 bases sitting between them. Germline V lookup: CDR1 SGHRS, CDR2 YFSETQ. The CDR3 sequence is CASRETGTTNEKLFF. The CDR3, as DNA: TGCGCCAGCCGGGAGACCGGAACAACTAATGAAAAACTGTTTTTT. Looking up the rest from reference TRBV5-1 and TRBJ1-4 gives the full variable domain: KAGVTQTPRYLIKTRGQQVTLSCSPISGHRSVSWYQQTPGQGLQFLFEYFSETQRNKGNFPGRFSGRQFSNSRSEMNVSTLELGDSALYLCASRETGTTNEKLFFGSGTQLSVL.

The chain uses TRBV11-3 and TRBJ2-6; tentatively, D is TRBD1 (5 bases). Germline CDR1 and CDR2: SGHNT and YENEEA. The CDR3 is 18 residues long. Trimming cost V 9 bases and J 0 bases, with 21 bases left between them. The CDR3 protein is CASTHGRARSSGANVLTF. Written as DNA, the CDR3 is TGTGCCAGTACCCACGGCAGGGCCAGGAGCTCTGGGGCCAACGTCCTGACTTTC.

The rearrangement joins TRBV6-6 to TRBJ1-5; 9 bases agree with TRBD1. V was clipped by 0 bases and J by 6 bases; unmatched bases: 6. The V gene's germline CDR1 is MNHNY and CDR2 SVGAGI (reference sequence). There are 16 residues in the CDR3. CDR3 in DNA: TGTGCCAGCAGTTACTCTAGGGGACAGGGTGTTCAGCCCCAGCATTTT. Its translation is CASSYSRGQGVQPQHF.